Below are 4 T cell receptor beta chains sequenced from a single sample in a study of control samples from healthy donors and cancer patients. Clones were sequenced by immunoSEQ multiplex PCR, and TCRdb holds only the in-frame ones, with some missing. The table shows around 80,000 clones, with around 92% occurring only once. Material for sequencing was blood. These receptors were obtained from a man between 45 and 60 years old in good health.

This clone was observed a handful of times. The CDR3: CASRGGGSTDTQYF. For the CDR3, the DNA is TGTGCCAGTAGGGGGGGAGGGAGCACAGATACGCAGTATTTT. This chain links TRBV19 with TRBJ2-3; 7 nucleotides agree with TRBD2. The CDR3 totals 14 residues. Germline CDR1 LNHDA, CDR2 SQIVND (reference sequence). The ends lost 6 bases at V and 0 bases at J; junction bases unmatched: 3.

This chain uses TRBV6-5 with TRBJ1-1; TRBD1 matches 8 bases. This CDR3 has 15 residues. The ends lost 6 bases at V and 1 base at J; junction bases unmatched: 7. Germline V gene lookup returns CDR1 MNHEY and CDR2 SVGAGI. The CDR3 is CASRPTGAGNTEAFF. In DNA form, the CDR3 reads TGTGCCAGCAGACCGACAGGGGCGGGGAACACTGAAGCTTTCTTT.

DNA of the CDR3: TGTGCCAGCAGCCAAGACTTCCGGGGAATAGGTTCTAATTCACCCCTCCACTTT. Protein product: CASSQDFRGIGSNSPLHF. V gene TRBV3-1 (or the pseudogene TRBV3-2) combines with J gene TRBJ1-6, with D unresolved. Looked up from germline, CDR1 is LGHDT and CDR2 is YNNKEL (reference sequence). CDR3 length equals 18 residues. V lost 0 bases, J lost 6 bases, and 18 bases lay in between.

This clone was seen a few times. The chain uses TRBV5-1 and TRBJ1-1, with a possible D match to TRBD1 (6 bases). CDR1 is SGHRS and CDR2 is YFSETQ in the germline V gene. Trimming removed 5 bases at V and 5 bases at J, with 13 bases between. CDR3 length: 13 amino acids. DNA for the CDR3: TGCGCCAGCAGTTCAACACAGGGTACTGAAGCTTTCTTT. Its translation is CASSSTQGTEAFF.